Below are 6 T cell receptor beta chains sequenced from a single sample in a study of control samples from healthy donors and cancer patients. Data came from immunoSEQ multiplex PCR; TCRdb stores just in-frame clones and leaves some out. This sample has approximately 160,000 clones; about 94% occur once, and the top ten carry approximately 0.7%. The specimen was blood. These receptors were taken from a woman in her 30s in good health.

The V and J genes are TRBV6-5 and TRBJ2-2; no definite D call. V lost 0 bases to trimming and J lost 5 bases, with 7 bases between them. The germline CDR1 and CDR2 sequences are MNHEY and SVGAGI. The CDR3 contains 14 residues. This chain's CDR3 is CASSYSLETGELFF. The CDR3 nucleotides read TGTGCCAGCAGTTACTCGTTAGAAACCGGGGAGCTGTTTTTT.

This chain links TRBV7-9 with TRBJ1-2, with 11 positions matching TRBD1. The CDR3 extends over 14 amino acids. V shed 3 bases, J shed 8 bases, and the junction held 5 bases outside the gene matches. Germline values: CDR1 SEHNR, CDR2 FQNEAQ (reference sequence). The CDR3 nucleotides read TGTGCCAGCAGCTTCCGGGGACAGGGGGGAGGCTACACCTTC. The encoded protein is CASSFRGQGGGYTF. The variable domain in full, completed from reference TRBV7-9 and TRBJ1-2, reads DTGVSQNPRHKITKRGQNVTFRCDPISEHNRLYWYRQTLGQGPEFLTYFQNEAQLEKSRLLSDRFSAERPKGSFSTLEIQRTEQGDSAMYLCASSFRGQGGGYTFGSGTRLTVV.

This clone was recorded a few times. CDR3 nucleotides: TGTGCCTGGAGTCGCCAGGGGACTAATCAGCCCCAGCATTTT. This encodes CAWSRQGTNQPQHF. The chain links TRBV30 to TRBJ1-5, with TRBD1 as a possible D gene (6 bases). Germline values: CDR1 GTSNPN, CDR2 SVGIG (reference sequence). V lost 2 bases and J lost 4, with 12 bases in between. The CDR3 extends over 14 amino acids.

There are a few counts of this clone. In DNA, the CDR3 is TGTGCCAGCACTCTGGACAGGCTGAGGTGGGACACTGAAGCTTTCTTT. It is translated as CASTLDRLRWDTEAFF. The rearrangement links TRBV2 to TRBJ1-1, with 7 nucleotides matching TRBD1. This CDR3 has 16 amino acids. V shed 7 bases, J shed 3 bases, and the junction held 14 bases outside the gene matches. Germline CDR1 SNHLY, CDR2 FYNNEI.

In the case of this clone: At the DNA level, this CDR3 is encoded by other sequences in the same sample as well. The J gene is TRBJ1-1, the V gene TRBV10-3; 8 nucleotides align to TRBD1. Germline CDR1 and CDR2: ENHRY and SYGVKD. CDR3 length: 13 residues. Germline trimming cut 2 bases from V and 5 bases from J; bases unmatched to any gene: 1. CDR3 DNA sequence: TGTGCCATCAGTGAGACAGGGGGTACTGAAGCTTTCTTT. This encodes CAISETGGTEAFF.

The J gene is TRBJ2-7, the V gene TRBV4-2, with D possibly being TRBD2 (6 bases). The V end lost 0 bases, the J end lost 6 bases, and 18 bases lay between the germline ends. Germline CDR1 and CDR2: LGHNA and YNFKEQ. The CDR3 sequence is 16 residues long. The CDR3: CASSQDQASVLLEQYF. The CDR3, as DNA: TGTGCCAGCAGCCAAGATCAGGCTAGCGTCCTCCTCGAGCAGTACTTC.